This TCR beta chain was sequenced in a study of blood T cells in healthy people across ages. As to this clonotype: Its specificity is unknown.

For the second PCR, which ran for 7 to 11 cycles, a sample-barcoded 5' primer and a J-beta primer mix were used. From each sample, at least 3 million paired-end reads containing CDR3 were obtained. TCRdb processed the 5' RACE reads anew with MiXCR; each CDR3 protein has one entry. This sample has around 500,000 distinct CDR3 sequences, with more than 45% found just once. Study observations and caveats: Per-million-T-cell TCR beta diversity fell roughly linearly with age. Diversity was higher, and naive CD4+ cells more numerous, in long-lived donors than in aged donors.

The CDR3 extends over 15 amino acids. V lost 7 bases to trimming and J lost 1 base, with 16 bases between them. CDR1 ENHRY and CDR2 SYGVKD come from the germline V gene. The TCR sequence derives from a man older than 75 in good health. V and J are TRBV10-3 and TRBJ1-1; tentatively, D is TRBD1 (6 bases). Sequenced input: blood. This chain's CDR3 is CAINYRDLPNTEAFF. The CDR3 coding sequence is TGTGCCATCAACTACAGGGACCTACCGAACACTGAAGCTTTCTTT.